The entry below gives a single T cell receptor beta chain sequence along with its context. Authors' processing steps: Estimates of nucleated cell counts were drawn from the amplification of reference gene primers. Profiled with immunoSEQ multiplex PCR; TCRdb holds only in-frame clones, not every one. Clone size and V and J calls were adopted from that table, with D and trimming inferred from the DNA. The profile covers approximately 37,000 clones, with 75% to 90% appearing a single time and about 22% taken by the ten largest. This CDR3 region has 15 residues. V trimming: 4 bases; J trimming: 9 bases; junction bases outside the gene matches: 11. From germline, CDR1 is LNHDA and CDR2 SQIVND (reference sequence). This sample was included in a study of blood T cell repertoires in COVID-19. Study overall: Some COVID-19 samples were acute and others convalescent; all came from the United States, Italy and Spain. In each case, the material was cDNA or gDNA derived from T cells, B-cell-depleted T cells, or PBMCs.

The sample comprised peripheral blood. The sequence was collected from a man over 45 with active COVID-19. The chain joins TRBV19 to TRBJ1-2; 10 nucleotides align to TRBD1. CDR3 sequence (DNA): TGTGCCAGTAGTAAGGGACAGGGGCCCCTACGGAGCTACACCTTC. Translated: CASSKGQGPLRSYTF.